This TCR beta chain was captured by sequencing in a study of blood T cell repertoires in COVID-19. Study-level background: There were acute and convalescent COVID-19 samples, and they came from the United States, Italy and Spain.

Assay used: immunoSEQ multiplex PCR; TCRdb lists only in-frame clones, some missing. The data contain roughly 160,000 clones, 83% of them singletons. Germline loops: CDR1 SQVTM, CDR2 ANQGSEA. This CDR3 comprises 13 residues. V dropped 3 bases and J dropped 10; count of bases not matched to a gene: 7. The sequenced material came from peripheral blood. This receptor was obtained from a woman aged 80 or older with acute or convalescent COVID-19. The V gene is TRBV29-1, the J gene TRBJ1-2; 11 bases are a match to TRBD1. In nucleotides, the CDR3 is TGCAGCGTTGACCCCGGGACAGGGGGATTCTACACCTTC. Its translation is CSVDPGTGGFYTF.